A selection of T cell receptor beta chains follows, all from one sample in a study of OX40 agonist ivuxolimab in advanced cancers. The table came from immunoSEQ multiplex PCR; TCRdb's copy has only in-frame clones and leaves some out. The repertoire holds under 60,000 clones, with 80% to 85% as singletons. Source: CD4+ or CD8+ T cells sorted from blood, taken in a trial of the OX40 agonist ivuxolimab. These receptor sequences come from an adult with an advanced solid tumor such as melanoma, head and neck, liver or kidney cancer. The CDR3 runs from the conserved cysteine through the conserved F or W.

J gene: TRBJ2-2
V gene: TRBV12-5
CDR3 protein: CASGLETGGNTGELFF

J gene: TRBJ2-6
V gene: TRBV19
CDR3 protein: CASGAKAGGSSGANVLTF

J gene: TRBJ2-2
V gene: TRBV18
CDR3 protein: CASSPLSLTNTGELFF

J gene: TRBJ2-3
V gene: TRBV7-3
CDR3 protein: CASSSQGTGTDTQYF

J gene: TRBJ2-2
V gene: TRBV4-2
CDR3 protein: CASSQEGGAGGNTGELFF

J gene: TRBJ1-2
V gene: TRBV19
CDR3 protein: CASSAGHGANYGYTF

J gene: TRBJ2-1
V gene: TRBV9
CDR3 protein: CASSTLGQGAYNEQFF

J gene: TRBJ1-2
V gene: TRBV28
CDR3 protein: CASSSPGYGYTF

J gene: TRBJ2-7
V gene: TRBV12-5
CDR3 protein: CASGSPVENPYEQYF

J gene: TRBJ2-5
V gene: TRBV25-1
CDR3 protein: CASSAGRALIQTQYF

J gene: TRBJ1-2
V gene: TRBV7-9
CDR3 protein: CASAGDTFYGYTF

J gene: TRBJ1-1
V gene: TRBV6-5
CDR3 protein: CASSLSQGNTEAFF

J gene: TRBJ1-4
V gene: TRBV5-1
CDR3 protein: CASRETDATNEKLFF

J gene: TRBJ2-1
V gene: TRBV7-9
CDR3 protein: CANSAGGPTNEQFF

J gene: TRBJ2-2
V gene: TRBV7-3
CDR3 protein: CASRRETNTGELFF

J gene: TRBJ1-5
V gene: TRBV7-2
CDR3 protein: CASSLWSGGQPQHF

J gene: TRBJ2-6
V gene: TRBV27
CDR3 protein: CASRPQGSAGANVLTF

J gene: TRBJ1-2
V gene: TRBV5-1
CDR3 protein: CASSLDPTGDGYTF

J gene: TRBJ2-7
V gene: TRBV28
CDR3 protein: CASSFLNYEQYF

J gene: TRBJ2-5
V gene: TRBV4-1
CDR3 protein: CASSLSGGDQETQYF

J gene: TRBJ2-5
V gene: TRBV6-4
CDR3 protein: CASRSKAGGLQETQYF

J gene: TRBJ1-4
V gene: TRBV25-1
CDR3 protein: CASSDPTGANEKLFF

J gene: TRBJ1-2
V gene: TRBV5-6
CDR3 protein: CASSLPGGYGYTF

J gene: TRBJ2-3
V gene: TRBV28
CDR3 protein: CASSLVRDTQYF

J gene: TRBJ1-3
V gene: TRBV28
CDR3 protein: CASSLLNTIYF

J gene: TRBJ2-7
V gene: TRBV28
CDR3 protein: CASTSGTGPYEQYF

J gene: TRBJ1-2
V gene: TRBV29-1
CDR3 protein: CSVAPGQKDGYTF

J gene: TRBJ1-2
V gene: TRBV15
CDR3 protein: CATSRDDSGGAYYGYTF

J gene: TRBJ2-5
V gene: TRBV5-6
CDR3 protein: CASSLRETQYF

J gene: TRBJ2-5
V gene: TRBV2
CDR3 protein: CASKVGAETQYF

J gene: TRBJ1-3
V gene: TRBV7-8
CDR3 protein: CASSFVAGPVSGNTIYF

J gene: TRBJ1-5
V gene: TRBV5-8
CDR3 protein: CASSFGQLNQPQHF

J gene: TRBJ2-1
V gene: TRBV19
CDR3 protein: CASRAGTSGNNEQFF

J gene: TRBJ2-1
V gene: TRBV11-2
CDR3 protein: CASSSGQGYGNEQFF

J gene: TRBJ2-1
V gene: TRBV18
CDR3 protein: CASSPGQGLSYNEQFF

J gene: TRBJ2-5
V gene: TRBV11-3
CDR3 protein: CASSSGMEETQYF

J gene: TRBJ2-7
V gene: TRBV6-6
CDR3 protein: CASTPAVSYEQYF

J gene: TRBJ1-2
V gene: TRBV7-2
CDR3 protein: CASSLIDRLYGYTF

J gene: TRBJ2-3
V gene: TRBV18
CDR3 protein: CASSPRSGGSTDTQYF

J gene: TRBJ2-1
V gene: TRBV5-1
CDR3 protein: CASSLATVPYNEQFF

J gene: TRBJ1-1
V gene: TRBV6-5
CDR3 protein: CASSPTGGDTEAFF

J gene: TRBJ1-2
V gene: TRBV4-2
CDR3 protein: CASSQEVYGYTF

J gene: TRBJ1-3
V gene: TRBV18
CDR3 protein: CASSPPGTLNSGNTIYF

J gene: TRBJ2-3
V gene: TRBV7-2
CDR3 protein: CASSLMAGVSDTQYF

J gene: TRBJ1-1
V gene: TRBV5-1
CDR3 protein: CASSLTAPTFGTEAFF

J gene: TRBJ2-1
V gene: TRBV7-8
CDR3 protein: CASRPGGAGEQFF

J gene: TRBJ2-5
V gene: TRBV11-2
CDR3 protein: CASSTGLAGQETQYF

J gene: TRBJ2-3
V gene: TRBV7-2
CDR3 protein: CASSELAGKPGSQYF

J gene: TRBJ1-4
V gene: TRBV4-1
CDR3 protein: CASSQQTGVEKLFF

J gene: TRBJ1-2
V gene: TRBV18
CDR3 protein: CASSTLRQGRRGYTF

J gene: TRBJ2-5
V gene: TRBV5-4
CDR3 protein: CASSGGQGLQETQYF

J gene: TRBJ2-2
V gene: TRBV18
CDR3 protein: CASSRWGNTNGELFF

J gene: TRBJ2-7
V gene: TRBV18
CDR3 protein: CASSFTYEQYF

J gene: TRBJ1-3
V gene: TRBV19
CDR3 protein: CASSRGENTIYF